The 16 T cell receptor beta chains reported below all come from one sample, sequenced in a study of T cell repertoires in cytomegalovirus infection. No antigens are known for them. MiXCR was run by TCRdb on the reads, yielding one entry per CDR3 protein. The sample contains some 30,000 distinct CDR3 sequences, roughly a fifth of which appear only once. The material sequenced was CD8+ T cells from cultured PBMCs, taken from culture after CMV antigen stimulation. These receptors originate from a human donor in good health (CMV status not recorded). Some clones in this sample may be carry-over from other donors' samples.

The V gene is TRBV7-8, the J gene TRBJ2-7; 8 bases align to TRBD1. This CDR3 has 13 amino acids. Germline-derived CDR1 and CDR2 are SGHVS and FQNEAQ. V trimming: 4 bases; J trimming: 5 bases; junction bases outside the gene matches: 4. Here the CDR3 reads CASSSTGGNEQYF. The CDR3 DNA follows: TGTGCCAGCAGCTCAACAGGGGGTAACGAGCAGTACTTC.

This clonotype appeared many times. V usage is TRBV29-1 and J usage is TRBJ2-2; D is tentatively TRBD1 or TRBD2 (5 bases each). Germline V CDR1 and CDR2: SQVTM, ANQGSEA. The CDR3 contains 13 residues. V gave up 7 bases and J gave up 6 bases, with 15 bases separating them. The CDR3 nucleotides are TGCAGCGCTGGCTGGGGGTCACCCGGGGAGCTGTTTTTT. This sequence encodes CSAGWGSPGELFF.

This clonotype was recorded only once. The gene calls are TRBV25-1 and TRBJ1-1, with 8 bases that match TRBD1. Germline values: CDR1 MGHDK, CDR2 SYGVNS. This CDR3 is built from 14 residues. J was trimmed by 0 bases and V by 7 bases; bases with no gene match: 4. CDR3 in DNA: TGTGCCAGCACAACAGGGGGTATGAACACTGAAGCTTTCTTT. Translating it yields CASTTGGMNTEAFF. The variable domain in full, completed from reference TRBV25-1 and TRBJ1-1, reads EADIYQTPRYLVIGTGKKITLECSQTMGHDKMYWYQQDPGMELHLIHYSYGVNSTEKGDLSSESTVSRIRTEHFPLTLESARPSHTSQYLCASTTGGMNTEAFFGQGTRLTVV.

The table lists this clonotype with a few counts. This chain uses TRBV6-5 with TRBJ2-6; D uncertain. Germline V gene sequence: CDR1 MNHEY, CDR2 SVGAGI. V was shortened by 2 bases and J by 2 bases, with 7 bases between the two germline ends. The CDR3 extends over 15 amino acids. Here the CDR3 DNA reads TGTGCCAGCAGTTACGGGGTGGCTGGGGCCAACGTCCTGACTTTC. Translation: CASSYGVAGANVLTF.

This clonotype was counted at least ten times. The chain carries TRBV7-9 and TRBJ1-1; D is ambiguous. Germline V gene lookup returns CDR1 SEHNR and CDR2 FQNEAQ (reference sequence). This CDR3 comprises 12 residues. With 3 bases removed from V and 7 bases from J, the gap between germline ends came to 9 bases. The CDR3 DNA follows: TGTGCCAGCAGCTTGGGTATCGGTGAAGCTTTCTTT. Translated: CASSLGIGEAFF.

In its sample, this clonotype was seen a few times. J is TRBJ2-7 and V is TRBV7-2; D remains unclear. V was cut by 3 bases and J by 0 bases, with 3 bases left in between. Germline V gene lookup returns CDR1 SGHTA and CDR2 FQGNSA. The CDR3 extends over 12 amino acids. In DNA form, the CDR3 reads TGTGCCAGCAGCTTCGGCTCCTACGAGCAGTACTTC. It translates to CASSFGSYEQYF.

V gene TRBV6-5 combines with J gene TRBJ1-5, with a tentative D call TRBD1 (6 bases). Trimming took 9 bases from V and 10 from J, leaving 19 bases between them. The CDR3 extends over 13 amino acids. The germline V gene encodes CDR1 MNHEY and CDR2 SVGAGI. The CDR3: CASTGHPPGPQHF. Written as DNA, the CDR3 is TGTGCCAGTACGGGACACCCTCCCGGTCCCCAGCATTTT.

This chain uses TRBV4-1 with TRBJ2-1; the match to TRBD2 covers 12 bases. The CDR3 has 17 residues. Germline assignment: CDR1 MGHRA and CDR2 YSYEKL. Trimming at V came to 4 bases and at J to 0 bases, leaving 4 bases not matched to a gene. The CDR3 here is CASSLTSGRSSYNEQFF. Here the CDR3 DNA reads TGCGCCAGCAGCCTTACTAGCGGGAGGAGCTCCTACAATGAGCAGTTCTTC.

The V call is TRBV2, the J call TRBJ2-7, with TRBD1 matching over 12 bases. Trimming removed 6 bases from V and 6 bases from J; junction bases left unmatched: 3. Per germline, CDR1 SNHLY and CDR2 FYNNEI. The CDR3 length is 13 residues. CDR3: CASSRDRGPEQYF. The CDR3, as DNA: TGTGCCAGCAGCCGGGACAGGGGGCCCGAGCAGTACTTC.

This chain uses TRBV9 with TRBJ2-1, with D tentatively TRBD1 (5 bases). Germline values: CDR1 SGDLS, CDR2 YYNGEE. The CDR3 has 17 residues. Between the trimmed V and J ends, which lost 4 bases and 2 bases, there was a span of 19 bases. CDR3 sequence (DNA): TGTGCCAGCAGCCCCCAGGGTGTAAAGGCGGCCTACAATGAGCAGTTCTTC. Amino acids: CASSPQGVKAAYNEQFF.

This clonotype occurred a few times. J is TRBJ2-3 and V is TRBV28; possibly TRBD2 for D (6 bases). The ends were cut back, 7 bases at V and 0 bases at J, with 8 bases in the middle. CDR1 is MDHEN, CDR2 SYDVKM, per germline. There are 13 residues in the CDR3. The CDR3 DNA is TGTGCCAGCACGCGGGAAAGCACAGATACGCAGTATTTT. It specifies CASTRESTDTQYF. Supplemented by reference TRBV28 and TRBJ2-3, the full variable domain reads DVKVTQSSRYLVKRTGEKVFLECVQDMDHENMFWYRQDPGLGLRLIYFSYDVKMKEKGDIPEGYSVSREKKERFSLILESASTNQTSMYLCASTRESTDTQYFGPGTRLTVL.

The rearrangement joins TRBV27 to TRBJ2-7; TRBD1 is a possible D gene (6 bases). Per the germline V gene, CDR1 is MNHEY and CDR2 is SMNVEV (reference sequence). The V end was cut by 3 bases, the J end by 6 bases, with 9 bases between. The CDR3 sequence is 12 residues long. This CDR3 reads CASSFSGVEQYF. CDR3 sequence (DNA): TGTGCCAGCAGTTTCTCAGGGGTCGAGCAGTACTTC.

This clonotype has more than one count but fewer than ten. V is TRBV15 and J is TRBJ1-5, with 8 positions matching TRBD1. The CDR3 has 14 residues. Germline trimming cut 5 bases from V and 2 bases from J; bases unmatched to any gene: 2. The germline gives CDR1 LNHNV, CDR2 YYDKDF (reference sequence). CDR3 in DNA: TGTGCCACCAGCGGGACAGGAGGCAATCAGCCCCAGCATTTT. As protein: CATSGTGGNQPQHF.

This chain connects TRBV11-2 to TRBJ2-7; no firm D call. The CDR3 runs 14 residues. Trimming left V 0 bases short and J 3 bases short, with 9 bases between. Per the germline V gene, CDR1 is SGHAT and CDR2 is FQNNGV. In DNA form, the CDR3 reads TGTGCCAGCAGCTTAGAGTTTAAGGACTACGAGCAGTACTTC. This sequence encodes CASSLEFKDYEQYF.

The chain uses TRBV7-2 and TRBJ2-3; either TRBD1 or TRBD2 may supply D (6 bases each). CDR3 length equals 15 residues. Germline V gene sequence: CDR1 SGHTA, CDR2 FQGNSA. V shed 0 bases and J shed 4 bases, with 11 bases lying between them. This CDR3 reads CASSLAGGRADTQYF. CDR3 nucleotide sequence: TGTGCCAGCAGCTTAGCGGGGGGCCGAGCAGATACGCAGTATTTT.

The V call is TRBV6-5, the J call TRBJ1-2; D remains unclear. The CDR3 loop spans 12 amino acids. CDR1 is MNHEY, CDR2 SVGAGI, per germline. V gave up 0 bases and J gave up 7 bases, with 6 bases separating them. The CDR3 protein is CASSYSGGGYTF. The CDR3, as DNA: TGTGCCAGCAGTTACTCGGGTGGTGGCTACACCTTC.